Each of the 10 T cell receptor beta chains below was sequenced from the same sample in a study of blood T cell repertoires in COVID-19. Method: immunoSEQ multiplex PCR; TCRdb's copy keeps in-frame clones and lacks some. The sample includes 250,000 or so clones, around 83% seen only once; the top ten take approximately 1.4%. The sequenced material came from peripheral blood. Receptor source: a woman in her 40s who had recovered from COVID-19.

The chain links TRBV19 to TRBJ2-1, with a possible D match to TRBD1 (6 bases). The CDR3 has 15 residues. V was pared by 7 bases and J by 8 bases, with 21 bases between. Per the germline V gene, CDR1 is LNHDA and CDR2 is SQIVND (reference sequence). CDR3 amino acids: CASTILGGAEDEQFF. CDR3 nucleotide sequence: TGTGCCAGTACCATCTTAGGGGGTGCTGAGGATGAGCAGTTCTTC.

This sequence joins TRBV5-1 and TRBJ2-1; TRBD1 matches 8 bases. The CDR3 is made up of 18 amino acids. The germline CDR1 and CDR2 sequences are SGHRS and YFSETQ. V lost 2 bases, J lost 4 bases, and 14 bases stayed unmatched. CDR3 protein: CASSFTTDWDRLYNEQFF. DNA of the CDR3: TGCGCCAGCAGCTTTACCACCGATTGGGACAGGTTGTACAATGAGCAGTTCTTC.

CDR3 sequence: CASRRLEGTYNEQFF. The CDR3 DNA is TGCGCCAGCAGAAGACTCGAGGGTACCTACAATGAGCAGTTCTTC. This chain connects TRBV10-2 to TRBJ2-1; possible D gene TRBD2, 5 bases. Germline V gene data show CDR1 as WSHSY and CDR2 as SAAADI. V lost 6 bases, J lost 2 bases, and 14 bases lay in between. The CDR3 totals 15 residues.

The chain uses TRBV28 and TRBJ2-7, with D possibly being TRBD1 (5 bases). Germline V CDR1 and CDR2: MDHEN, SYDVKM. This CDR3 has 13 amino acids. Deletions cut 8 bases from V and 2 bases from J, with 13 bases between. As DNA, the CDR3 is TGTGCCAGCGGGGCGGTCCCGACCTACGAGCAGTACTTC. This sequence encodes CASGAVPTYEQYF.

This chain links TRBV2 with TRBJ2-2; 7 bases line up with TRBD1. This CDR3 region has 12 residues. Trimming took 6 bases from V and 6 from J; bases not matched to a gene: 1. CDR1 SNHLY and CDR2 FYNNEI come from the germline V gene. The CDR3 spells CASRQGSGELFF. CDR3 nucleotide sequence: TGTGCCAGCAGACAGGGGTCCGGGGAGCTGTTTTTT.

V gene TRBV5-1 combines with J gene TRBJ1-2; maybe TRBD1 (5 bases). This CDR3 spans 15 amino acids. Germline loops: CDR1 SGHRS, CDR2 YFSETQ. V was trimmed by 0 bases and J by 5 bases, leaving 14 bases between them. The CDR3 sequence: CASSLVGGLSYGYTF. The CDR3 nucleotides read TGCGCCAGCAGCTTGGTCGGGGGTTTGTCGTATGGCTACACCTTC.

The CDR3 reads CASQRGGSNQPQHF. The CDR3 DNA is TGTGCCAGCCAACGGGGGGGGAGCAATCAGCCCCAGCATTTT. The V and J genes are TRBV6-5 and TRBJ1-5; D possibly corresponds to TRBD1 (5 bases). V was cut by 8 bases and J by 1 base, with 12 bases left in between. Germline assignment: CDR1 MNHEY and CDR2 SVGAGI. The CDR3 covers 14 residues.

This sequence joins TRBV2 and TRBJ1-4; no clear D. Per the germline V gene, CDR1 is SNHLY and CDR2 is FYNNEI. There are 15 residues in the CDR3. Trimming shortened V by 7 bases and J by 0 bases, and 12 bases separated the two germline ends. The CDR3 protein is CASIFSAATNEKLFF. In DNA, the CDR3 is TGTGCCAGCATCTTCAGCGCCGCAACTAATGAAAAACTGTTTTTT. Full variable domain (missing parts from reference TRBV2 and TRBJ1-4): EPEVTQTPSHQVTQMGQEVILRCVPISNHLYFYWYRQILGQKVEFLVSFYNNEISEKSEIFDDQFSVERPDGSNFTLKIRSTKLEDSAMYFCASIFSAATNEKLFFGSGTQLSVL.

This clone occurred once. The J gene is TRBJ2-5, the V gene TRBV5-4, with a weak D call TRBD2 (6 bases). This CDR3 region has 14 residues. CDR1 is SGHNT and CDR2 is YYREEE in the germline V gene (reference sequence). The germline V and J ends were trimmed by 0 bases and 5 bases, with 11 bases remaining between them. CDR3 protein: CASSLAPGLETQYF. CDR3 DNA sequence: TGTGCCAGCAGCTTGGCCCCGGGACTGGAGACCCAGTACTTC.

This chain links TRBV11-2 with TRBJ1-5; 9 bases align to TRBD1. From germline, CDR1 is SGHAT and CDR2 FQNNGV. V gave up 5 bases and J gave up 3 bases; unmatched junction bases: 11. CDR3 size: 17 residues. The CDR3 sequence: CASSRGQGHSPNQPQHF. The CDR3 nucleotides are TGTGCCAGCAGCCGTGGACAGGGGCACTCTCCCAATCAGCCCCAGCATTTT.